This TCR beta chain was recorded in a study of response to subunit inactivated influenza vaccine. Study-wide results and limits: Researchers suggested that each seasonal influenza vaccination recruits few new T cells.

This clonotype was observed many times. Its target is unknown. The CDR3 has 13 residues. The V gene lost 1 base and the J gene lost 0 bases, with 6 bases spanning the gap. Germline CDR1 SQVTM, CDR2 ANQGSEA. TCRdb recomputed calls from the RT-PCR reads with MiXCR, one row per CDR3 protein. Among roughly 760,000 distinct CDR3 sequences listed, 21% were seen once. The receptor was isolated from a man aged 45-65 years who received an inactivated influenza vaccine. The material sequenced was PBMCs from blood, taken 5 days after vaccination. The J gene is TRBJ1-1, the V gene TRBV29-1, with D hard to call. The CDR3 sequence is CSVEGRLNTEAFF. CDR3 sequence (DNA): TGCAGCGTTGAAGGCAGGCTGAACACTGAAGCTTTCTTT.